Included here is one T cell receptor (beta chain) sequence, with context. As originally analysed: Reference gene primer amplification gave estimated nucleated cell counts. Profiled with immunoSEQ multiplex PCR; TCRdb holds only in-frame clones, not every one. V, J and clone size reflect that table, while D and trimming were determined from the DNA. The table has about 150,000 clones, roughly 84% seen once. The sample originates from a study of blood T cell repertoires in COVID-19. As for the study in general: The origin of the acute and convalescent COVID-19 samples was the United States, Italy and Spain. PBMCs, B-cell-depleted T cells, or T cells provided the cDNA or gDNA that made up the material.

The CDR3 runs to 15 residues. The V gene's germline CDR1 is MNHEY and CDR2 SVGEGT. The V end lost 6 bases, the J end lost 6 bases, and 18 bases lay between the germline ends. The chain has TRBV6-2 or TRBV6-3 and TRBJ2-4, with TRBD1 as a possible D gene (6 bases). Sequencing input: peripheral blood. This receptor was obtained from a woman aged 45-60 years with acute or convalescent COVID-19. The CDR3 DNA is TGTGCCAGCAGCCGGACAACCAGGGGTGGAAACATTCAGTACTTC. Encoded protein: CASSRTTRGGNIQYF.